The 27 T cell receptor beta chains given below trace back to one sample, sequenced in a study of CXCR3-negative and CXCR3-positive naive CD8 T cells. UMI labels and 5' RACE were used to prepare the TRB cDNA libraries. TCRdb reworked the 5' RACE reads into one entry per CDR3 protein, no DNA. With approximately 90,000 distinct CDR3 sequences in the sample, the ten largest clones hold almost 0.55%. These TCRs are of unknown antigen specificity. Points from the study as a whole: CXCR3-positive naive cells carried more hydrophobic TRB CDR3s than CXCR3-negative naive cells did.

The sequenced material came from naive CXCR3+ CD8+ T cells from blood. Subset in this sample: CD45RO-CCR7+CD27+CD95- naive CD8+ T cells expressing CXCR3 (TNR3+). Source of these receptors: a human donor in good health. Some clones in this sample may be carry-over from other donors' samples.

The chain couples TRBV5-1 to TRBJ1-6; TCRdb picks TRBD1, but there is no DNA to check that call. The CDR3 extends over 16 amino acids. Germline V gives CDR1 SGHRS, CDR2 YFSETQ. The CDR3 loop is CASSSTLGHRDSPLHF. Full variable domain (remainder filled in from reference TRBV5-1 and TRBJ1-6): KAGVTQTPRYLIKTRGQQVTLSCSPISGHRSVSWYQQTPGQGLQFLFEYFSETQRNKGNFPGRFSGRQFSNSRSEMNVSTLELGDSALYLCASSSTLGHRDSPLHFGNGTRLTVT.

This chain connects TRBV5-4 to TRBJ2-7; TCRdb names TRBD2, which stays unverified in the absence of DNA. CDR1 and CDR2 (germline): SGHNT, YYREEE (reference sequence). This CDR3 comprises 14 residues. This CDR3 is CASSVSGGTYEQYF.

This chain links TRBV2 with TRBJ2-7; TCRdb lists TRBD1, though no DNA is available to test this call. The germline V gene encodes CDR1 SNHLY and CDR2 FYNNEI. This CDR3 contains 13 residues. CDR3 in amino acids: CATRGQGAYEQYF.

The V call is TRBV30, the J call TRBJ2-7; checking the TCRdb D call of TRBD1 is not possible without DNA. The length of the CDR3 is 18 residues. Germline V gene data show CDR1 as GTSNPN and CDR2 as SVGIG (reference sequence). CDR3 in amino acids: CAWSGIPPPGHVVYEQYF.

CDR3 sequence reads: CASSLYREGDEQFF. V is TRBV12-3 or TRBV12-4 and J is TRBJ2-1; TCRdb's D gene call, TRBD2, goes unchecked for lack of DNA. CDR3 length: 14 residues.

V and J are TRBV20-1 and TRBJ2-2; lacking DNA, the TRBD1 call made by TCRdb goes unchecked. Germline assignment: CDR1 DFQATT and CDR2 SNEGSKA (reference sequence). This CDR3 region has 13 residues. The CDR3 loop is CSAYAPNTGELFF.

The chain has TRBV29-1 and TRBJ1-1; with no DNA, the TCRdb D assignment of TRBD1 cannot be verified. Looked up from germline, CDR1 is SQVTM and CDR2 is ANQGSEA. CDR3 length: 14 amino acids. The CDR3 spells CSVESLGGYTEAFF.

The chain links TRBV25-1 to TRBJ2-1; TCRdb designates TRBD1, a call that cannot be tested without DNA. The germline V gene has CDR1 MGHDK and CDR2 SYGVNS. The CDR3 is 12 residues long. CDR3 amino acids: CASSDTGGQQFF.

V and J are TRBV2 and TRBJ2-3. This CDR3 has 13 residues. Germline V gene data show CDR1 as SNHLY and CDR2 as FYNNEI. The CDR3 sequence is CASSEGTDNTQYF.

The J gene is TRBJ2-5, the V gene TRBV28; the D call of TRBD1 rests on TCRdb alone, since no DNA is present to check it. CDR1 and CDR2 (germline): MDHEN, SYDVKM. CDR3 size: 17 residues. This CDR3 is CASSSPPAGATQETQYF.

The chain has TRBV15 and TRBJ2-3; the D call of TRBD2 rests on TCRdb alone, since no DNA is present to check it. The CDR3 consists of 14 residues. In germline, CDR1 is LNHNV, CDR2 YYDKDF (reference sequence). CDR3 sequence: CATTGTSGEDTQYF.

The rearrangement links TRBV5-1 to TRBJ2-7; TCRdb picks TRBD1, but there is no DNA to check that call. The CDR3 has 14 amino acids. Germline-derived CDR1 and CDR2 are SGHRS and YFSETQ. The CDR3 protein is CASSLEQGRDEQYF.

CDR3 region: CASSLTGGSGYEQYF. The rearrangement links TRBV28 to TRBJ2-7; no DNA is available, so the TRBD1 call from TCRdb remains unchecked. Per germline, CDR1 MDHEN and CDR2 SYDVKM. This CDR3 has 15 residues.

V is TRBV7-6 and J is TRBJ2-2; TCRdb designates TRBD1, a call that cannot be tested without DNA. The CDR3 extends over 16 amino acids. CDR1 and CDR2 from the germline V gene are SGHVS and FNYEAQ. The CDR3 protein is CASSPAGGRVPGELFF.

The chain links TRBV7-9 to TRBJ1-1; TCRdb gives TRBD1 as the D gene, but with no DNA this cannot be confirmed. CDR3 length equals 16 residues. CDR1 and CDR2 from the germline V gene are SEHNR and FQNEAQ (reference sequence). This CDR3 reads CASSLSRQGHGTEAFF.

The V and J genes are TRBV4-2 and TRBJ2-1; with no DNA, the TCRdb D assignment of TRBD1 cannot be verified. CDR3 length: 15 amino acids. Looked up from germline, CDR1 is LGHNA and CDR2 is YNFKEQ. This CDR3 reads CASSQEGQGLDEQFF.

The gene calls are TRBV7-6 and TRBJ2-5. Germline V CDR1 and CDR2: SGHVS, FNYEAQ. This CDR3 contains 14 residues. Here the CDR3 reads CASSSTPYQETQYF.

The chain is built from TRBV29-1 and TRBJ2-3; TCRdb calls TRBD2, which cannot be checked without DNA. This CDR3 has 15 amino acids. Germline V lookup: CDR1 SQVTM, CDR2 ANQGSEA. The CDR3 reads CSVLRTSGVTDTQYF.

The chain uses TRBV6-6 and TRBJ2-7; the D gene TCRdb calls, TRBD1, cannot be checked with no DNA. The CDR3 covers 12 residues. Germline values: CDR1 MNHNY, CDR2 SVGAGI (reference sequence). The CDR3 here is CASSSPSLEQYF.

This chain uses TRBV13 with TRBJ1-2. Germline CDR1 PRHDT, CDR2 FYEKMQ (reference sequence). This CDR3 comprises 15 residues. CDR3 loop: CASSSIGQRTYGYTF.

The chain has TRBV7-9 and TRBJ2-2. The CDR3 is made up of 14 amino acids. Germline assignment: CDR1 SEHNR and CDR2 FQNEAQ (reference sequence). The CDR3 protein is CASSTTANTGELFF.

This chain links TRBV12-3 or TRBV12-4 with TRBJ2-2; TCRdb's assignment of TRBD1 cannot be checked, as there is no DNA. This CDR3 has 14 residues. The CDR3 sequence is CASRLDRNTGELFF.

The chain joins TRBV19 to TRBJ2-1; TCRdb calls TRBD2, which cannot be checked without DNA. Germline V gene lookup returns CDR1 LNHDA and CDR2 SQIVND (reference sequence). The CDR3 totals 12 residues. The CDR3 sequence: CASSIGGNEQFF.

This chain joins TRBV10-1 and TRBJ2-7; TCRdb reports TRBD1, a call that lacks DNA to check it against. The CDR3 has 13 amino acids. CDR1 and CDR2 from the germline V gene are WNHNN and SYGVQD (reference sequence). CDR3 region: CASRKTGAYEQYF.

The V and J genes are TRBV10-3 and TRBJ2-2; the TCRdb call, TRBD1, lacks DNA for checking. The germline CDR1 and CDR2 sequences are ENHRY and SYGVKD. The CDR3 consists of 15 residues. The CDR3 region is CAISDPGTNTGELFF.

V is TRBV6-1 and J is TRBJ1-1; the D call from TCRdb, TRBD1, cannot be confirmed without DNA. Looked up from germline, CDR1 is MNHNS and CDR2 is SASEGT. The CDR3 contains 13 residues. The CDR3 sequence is CASVPFMNTEAFF.

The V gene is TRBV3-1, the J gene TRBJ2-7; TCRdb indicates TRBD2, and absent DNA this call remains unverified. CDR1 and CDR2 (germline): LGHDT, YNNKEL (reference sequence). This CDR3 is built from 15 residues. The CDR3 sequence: CASSQVALVGDEQYF.